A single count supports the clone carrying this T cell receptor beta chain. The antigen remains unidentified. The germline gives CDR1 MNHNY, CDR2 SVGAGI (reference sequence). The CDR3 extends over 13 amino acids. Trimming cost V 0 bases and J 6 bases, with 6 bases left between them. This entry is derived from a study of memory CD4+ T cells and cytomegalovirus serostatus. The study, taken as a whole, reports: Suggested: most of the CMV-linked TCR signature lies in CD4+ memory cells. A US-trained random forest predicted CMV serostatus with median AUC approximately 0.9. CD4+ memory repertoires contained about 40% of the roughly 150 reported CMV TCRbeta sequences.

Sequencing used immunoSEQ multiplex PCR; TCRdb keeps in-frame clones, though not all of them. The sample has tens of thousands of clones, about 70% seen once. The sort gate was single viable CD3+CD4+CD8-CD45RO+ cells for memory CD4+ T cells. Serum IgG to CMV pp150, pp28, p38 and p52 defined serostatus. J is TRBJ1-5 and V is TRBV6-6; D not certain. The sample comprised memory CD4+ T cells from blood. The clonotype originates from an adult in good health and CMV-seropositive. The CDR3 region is CASSYSTSQPQHF. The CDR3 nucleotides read TGTGCCAGCAGTTACTCGACTAGTCAGCCCCAGCATTTT.